The table lists the clone carrying this T cell receptor (beta chain) with a few counts. This entry belongs to a study of cytomegalovirus exposure and HLA in healthy donors. The primer mix had 60 Vbeta and 13 Jbeta primers. Generated by immunoSEQ multiplex PCR, the TCRdb table keeps only in-frame clones and is missing some. The sample has 55,000 to 70,000 clones, about 60% seen once; the top ten hold around 2.7%. The sequence was obtained from a woman in her forties or fifties in good health and CMV-seronegative. What was sequenced was PBMCs.

CDR3 in DNA: TGCGCCAGCAGCCAAGAGCGGCAGGCCGGGTTCGGGGTTTTCTTT. It is translated as CASSQERQAGFGVFF. The rearrangement links TRBV4-3 to TRBJ1-1; D remains unclear. V gave up 0 bases and J gave up 13 bases, with 21 bases separating them. This CDR3 region has 15 residues. Germline V gives CDR1 LGHNA, CDR2 YSLEER.